This T cell receptor (beta chain) was identified in a study of blood T cell repertoires in COVID-19. Study-level information: Whether acute or convalescent, the COVID-19 samples came from the United States, Italy and Spain. PBMCs, B-cell-depleted T cells, or T cells provided the cDNA or gDNA that made up the material.

Some clones are missing from TCRdb's copy, which holds only in-frame ones; the method was immunoSEQ multiplex PCR. The sample lists tens of thousands of clones, 88% occurring once. The CDR3 length is 14 residues. Germline CDR1 is MNHEY and CDR2 is SVGAGI. V trimming: 8 bases; J trimming: 7 bases; junction bases outside the gene matches: 11. The sample was peripheral blood. The receptor was derived from a human donor with active COVID-19. The donor label of this sample is uncertain. The chain joins TRBV6-5 to TRBJ1-1; 9 nucleotides match TRBD1. The CDR3 nucleotides read TGTGCCAGCCTGCCGGGACAGGGTTCTCATGAAGCTTTCTTT. Translating gives CASLPGQGSHEAFF.